This T cell receptor (beta chain) was recovered during a study of OX40 agonist ivuxolimab in advanced cancers. Some background on the complete study: The costimulatory receptor OX40 (CD134) was targeted by ivuxolimab, a fully human IgG2 agonistic monoclonal antibody. Partial responses occurred in three dose-escalation patients, of whom one had hepatocellular carcinoma and two had cutaneous melanoma. Prior anti-PD-1, anti-PD-L1 or anti-CTLA-4 therapy was permitted, and checkpoint inhibitors had been received by about 36% of dose-escalation patients. The paper reports the monotherapy dose-escalation portion (N of about 54 patients) of the phase I ivuxolimab trial. Intravenous ivuxolimab was administered to patients every 2 weeks at six dose levels: 0.01, 0.1, 0.3, 1.5, 3 and 10 mg/kg. The purpose of peripheral TCRbeta sequencing was to test whether ivuxolimab changed TCR sequence diversity and led to clonal T-cell expansion. Among the approximately 54 dose-escalation patients, about 20 had hepatocellular carcinoma, roughly 15 melanoma, 9 renal cell carcinoma and 9 head and neck cancer. In the dose-escalation cohort, 82.7% of patients were male, and the mean age was approximately 64 years, with a range of roughly 23 to 85.

Genomic DNA was isolated from the sorted cells so that the TCRbeta CDR3 region could be sequenced. The immunoSEQ Assay was used for sequencing of TCRbeta CDR3 regions. TCRdb holds this immuneACCESS table with in-frame rearrangements only. Some clones are missing; in checked studies, unresolved V genes explain under half, and the rest has no known cause. The sample table holds under 85,000 clones, of which about 90% were seen once. In total, the top ten clones hold roughly 4.5% of the sample. The CDR3 sequence holds 14 residues, the cysteine and phenylalanine included. Only CDR3 DNA remains: 42 bases, in frame from the first base. According to the germline V gene, CDR1 reads SGHDN and CDR2 reads FVKESK. Patients with autoimmune disease history or receiving systemic immunosuppression were excluded from the trial. In every dose cohort, peripheral blood was drawn for TCR sequencing at baseline, cycle 4 day 1, and cycle 7 day 1. Samples were obtained from an open-label, multicenter, first-in-human phase I dose-escalation trial of ivuxolimab. Adults with locally advanced or metastatic head and neck squamous cell, hepatocellular, melanoma or renal cell carcinoma were enrolled in the trial. Before TCR sequencing, CD4+ and CD8+ T cells were separately sorted from peripheral blood.

On this clone itself: It lacks a known antigen. Base qualities are not at hand, and no much larger clone is one base apart.

What the work shows at the level of the full study, not this receptor alone: At doses of 0.1 to 3.0 mg/kg, clonal expansion of both CD4+ and CD8+ T cells in blood was seen between baseline and week 6. In partial responders in the 0.1-3.0 mg/kg groups, normalized peripheral clonal expansion was found to be among the lowest, especially among CD8+ T cells. The antigen specificity of the peripheral T cells that underwent clonal expansion was not determined. After ivuxolimab, CD8+ T cells had more expanded clones than CD4+ T cells on average. Low levels of normalized T-cell clonal expansion were also shown by some nonresponding patients.

The rearranged chain carries TRBV14 and TRBJ2-5; the D gene is perhaps TRBD1, from 5 matching bases. The J call may be in error: the DNA end matches TRBJ2-7 better. This clonotype was obtained from an adult with an advanced solid tumor such as melanoma, head and neck, liver or kidney cancer. The material was CD4+ or CD8+ T cells sorted from blood, obtained in a trial of the OX40 agonist ivuxolimab. CDR3 sequence: CASSQVRGPYEQYF. In nucleotides, the sequence is TGTGCCAGCAGCCAAGTTAGGGGTCCCTACGAGCAGTACTTC.